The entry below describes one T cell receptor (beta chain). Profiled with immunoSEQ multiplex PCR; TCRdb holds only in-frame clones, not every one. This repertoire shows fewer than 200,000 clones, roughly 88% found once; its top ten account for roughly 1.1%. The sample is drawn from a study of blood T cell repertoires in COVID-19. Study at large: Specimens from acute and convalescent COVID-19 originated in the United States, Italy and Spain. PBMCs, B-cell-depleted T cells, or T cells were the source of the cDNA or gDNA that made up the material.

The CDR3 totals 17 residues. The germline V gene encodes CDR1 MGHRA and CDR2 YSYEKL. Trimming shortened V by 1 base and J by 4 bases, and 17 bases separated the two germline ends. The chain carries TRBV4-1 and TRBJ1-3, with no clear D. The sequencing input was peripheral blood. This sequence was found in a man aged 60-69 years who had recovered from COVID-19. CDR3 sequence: CASSQVEGRVRGNTIYF. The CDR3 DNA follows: TGCGCCAGCAGCCAAGTGGAAGGGAGGGTAAGAGGAAACACCATATATTTT.